The TCR beta chain described here comes from a study of blood T cell repertoires in COVID-19. Across the whole study: Researchers got acute and convalescent COVID-19 samples from the United States, Italy and Spain. PBMCs, B-cell-depleted T cells, or T cells were the source of the cDNA or gDNA that made up the material.

In regard to this clone: One end of the junction varies from germline; a read error may be responsible.

CDR3 size: 14 residues. Germline CDR1 reads MNHEY; CDR2 reads SVGAGI. Authors' data handling: Amplified reference gene primers provided the basis for estimating nucleated cell counts. Profiled with immunoSEQ multiplex PCR; TCRdb holds only in-frame clones, not every one. V and J calls and clone size are as listed in that table; D and trimming were resolved from the DNA. The sample consists of about 17,000 clones, over 75% of them appearing once. This rearrangement joins TRBV6-5 to TRBJ1-2; 7 nucleotides match TRBD1. The source is a human donor with active COVID-19. The donor label of this sample is uncertain. Source material: peripheral blood. DNA for the CDR3: TGCCCCGGGACAGACCTAGCAGTAGTCTATGGCTACACCTTC. This gives the protein CPGTDLAVVYGYTF.